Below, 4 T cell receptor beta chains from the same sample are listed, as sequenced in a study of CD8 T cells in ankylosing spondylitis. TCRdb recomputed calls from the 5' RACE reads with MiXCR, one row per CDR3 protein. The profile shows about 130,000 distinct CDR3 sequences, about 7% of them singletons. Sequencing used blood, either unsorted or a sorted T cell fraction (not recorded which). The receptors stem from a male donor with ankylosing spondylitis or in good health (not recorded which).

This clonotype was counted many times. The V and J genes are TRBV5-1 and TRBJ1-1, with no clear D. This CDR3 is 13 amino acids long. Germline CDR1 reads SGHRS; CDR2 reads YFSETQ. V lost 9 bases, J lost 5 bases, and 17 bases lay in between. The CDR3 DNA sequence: TGCGCCACCCGAGAAGGGTTGAGAACTGAAGCTTTCTTT. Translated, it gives CATREGLRTEAFF.

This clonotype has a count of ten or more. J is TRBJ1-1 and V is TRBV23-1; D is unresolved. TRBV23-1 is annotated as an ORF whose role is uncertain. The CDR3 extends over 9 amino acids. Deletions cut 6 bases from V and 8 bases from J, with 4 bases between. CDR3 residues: CASRHEAFF. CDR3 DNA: TGCGCCAGCAGACACGAAGCTTTCTTT.

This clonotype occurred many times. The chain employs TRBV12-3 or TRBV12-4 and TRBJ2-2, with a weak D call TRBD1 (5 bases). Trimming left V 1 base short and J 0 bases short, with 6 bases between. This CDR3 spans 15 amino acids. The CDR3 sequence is CASSLGGANTGELFF. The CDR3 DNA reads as TGTGCCAGCAGTTTAGGGGGCGCGAACACCGGGGAGCTGTTTTTT.

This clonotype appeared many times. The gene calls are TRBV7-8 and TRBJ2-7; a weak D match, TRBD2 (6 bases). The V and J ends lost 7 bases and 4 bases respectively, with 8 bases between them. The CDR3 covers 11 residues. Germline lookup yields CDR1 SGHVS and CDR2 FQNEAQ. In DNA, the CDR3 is TGTGCCAGCAAGGAGGGATACGAGCAGTACTTC. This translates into CASKEGYEQYF.